This T cell receptor beta chain stems from a study of shared clonotypes between healthy human individuals. Study details: In total, the donors were a couple of women and a few men aged 18 to 49. The study's findings and limits: The rarefaction results pointed to incomplete sorted-subset sequencing despite large depth.

The V and J ends lost 3 bases and 6 bases respectively, with 24 bases between them. This CDR3 is 18 amino acids long. Germline V gene data show CDR1 as MGHRA and CDR2 as YSYEKL. Profiled with immunoSEQ multiplex PCR; TCRdb holds only in-frame clones, not every one. The sample lists under 2.5 million clones; 85% to 95% were seen once. Concerning this clone itself: Its antigen remains unidentified.

J is TRBJ2-1 and V is TRBV4-1; D perhaps matches TRBD2 (6 bases). What was sequenced was naive CD4+ T cells from PBMCs. The subset denotes: CD45RA+ positively selected. This receptor was taken from a man between 18 and 35 years old in good health. Some clones in this sample may be carry-over from other donors' samples. This chain's CDR3 is CASSHRQARRTGANEQFF. The CDR3 DNA reads TGCGCCAGCAGCCATCGTCAGGCTCGGCGGACGGGAGCCAATGAGCAGTTCTTC.